A single sample is the source of the 20 T cell receptor beta chains below, sequenced in a study of siplizumab effects on memory and regulatory T cells. The method was immunoSEQ multiplex PCR; TCRdb's version includes in-frame clones alone and lacks a portion of them. The sample shows some 110,000 clones, roughly 91% of them seen only once. The sequenced material came from CD4+ T cells sorted from blood. The origin of the receptors is a human donor in good health.

In this sample, this clone turned up once. This rearrangement joins TRBV4-3 to TRBJ2-2; D gene unclear. Between the trimmed V and J ends, which lost 0 bases and 7 bases, there was a span of 12 bases. Germline V lookup: CDR1 LGHNA, CDR2 YSLEER. The CDR3 extends over 15 amino acids. CDR3 sequence reads: CASSQEERASGELFF. CDR3 coding DNA: TGCGCCAGCAGCCAAGAGGAAAGGGCGAGCGGGGAGCTGTTTTTT.

The J gene is TRBJ2-4, the V gene TRBV5-1, with 9 bases lining up with TRBD2. The germline V gene encodes CDR1 SGHRS and CDR2 YFSETQ. With V trimmed by 1 base and J by 7 bases, 3 bases remained unmatched. The CDR3 totals 14 residues. CDR3 loop: CASSLLSGSNIQYF. CDR3 coding DNA: TGCGCCAGCAGCTTGCTTAGCGGGAGTAACATTCAGTACTTC.

The rearrangement uses TRBV18 and TRBJ2-1; D is uncertain. V was pared by 2 bases and J by 8 bases, with 7 bases between. CDR3 size: 12 residues. CDR1 and CDR2 (germline): KGHSH, LQKENI. In nucleotides, the CDR3 is TGTGCCAGCTCACCAACCCTGTATGAGCAGTTCTTC. As protein: CASSPTLYEQFF.

The J gene is TRBJ2-5, the V gene TRBV21-1; TRBD2 is the table's D call, not checked against the DNA. TRBV21-1 is flagged as a pseudogene. CDR3 size: 9 residues. CDR3 sequence: CARSETQYF. CDR3 bases: TGTGCCCGGTCGGAGACCCAGTACTTC.

The V and J genes are TRBV19 and TRBJ2-5; 10 nucleotides match TRBD2. The CDR3 has 15 amino acids. The V gene end was trimmed by 6 bases and the J gene end by 9 bases; junction bases not matched to a gene: 13. Looked up from germline, CDR1 is LNHDA and CDR2 is SQIVND (reference sequence). The CDR3 is CASSRGLADLLAQYF. For the CDR3, the DNA is TGTGCCAGTAGCAGAGGACTAGCGGACCTTTTGGCCCAGTACTTC. The whole variable domain, filled in from reference TRBV19 and TRBJ2-5, reads DGGITQSPKYLFRKEGQNVTLSCEQNLNHDAMYWYRQDPGQGLRLIYYSQIVNDFQKGDIAEGYSVSREKKESFPLTVTSAQKNPTAFYLCASSRGLADLLAQYFGPGTRLLVL.

The V gene is TRBV30, the J gene TRBJ2-5; D tentatively reads TRBD1 or TRBD2 (6 bases each). The last part of the DNA fits TRBJ2-7 better; the J call may be wrong. The CDR3 is 14 amino acids. Germline CDR1 is GTSNPN and CDR2 is SVGIG (reference sequence). The CDR3 loop is CAWSVFPGAGEQYF. CDR3 sequence (DNA): TGTGCCTGGAGTGTATTTCCGGGGGCAGGCGAGCAGTACTTC.

J is TRBJ2-3 and V is TRBV5-6; 8 nucleotides match TRBD2. The germline gives CDR1 SGHDT, CDR2 YYEEEE. V shed 4 bases and J 1 base; nucleotides not matched to a gene: 8. The CDR3 runs to 16 residues. CDR3 protein: CASSPGGTLGTDTQYF. DNA for the CDR3: TGTGCCAGCAGCCCGGGGGGGACACTGGGCACAGATACGCAGTATTTT.

The gene calls are TRBV7-3 and TRBJ2-1; the match to TRBD2 covers 12 bases. Germline assignment: CDR1 SGHTA and CDR2 FQGTGA. The CDR3 has 15 amino acids. With 5 bases clipped from V and 6 bases from J, the junction kept 5 bases outside the gene matches. The CDR3 sequence: CASSPRTSGINEQFF. DNA of the CDR3: TGTGCCAGCAGCCCTCGGACTAGCGGGATCAATGAGCAGTTCTTC. Using reference TRBV7-3 and TRBJ2-1 for the parts outside the CDR3, the full variable domain is GAGVSQTPSNKVTEKGKYVELRCDPISGHTALYWYRQSLGQGPEFLIYFQGTGAADDSGLPNDRFFAVRPEGSVSTLKIQRTERGDSAVYLCASSPRTSGINEQFFGPGTRLTVL.

The gene calls are TRBV13 and TRBJ2-7; D remains unclear. This CDR3 region has 14 residues. The V and J ends lost 5 bases and 4 bases respectively, with 15 bases between them. Looked up from germline, CDR1 is PRHDT and CDR2 is FYEKMQ (reference sequence). CDR3 residues: CASSTRQVRYEQYF. DNA for the CDR3: TGTGCCAGCAGCACCCGCCAGGTCAGGTACGAGCAGTACTTC.

This clone has just one count. Written as DNA, the CDR3 is TGTGCCAGTAGTACCCCAAGCTCTAGCACAGATACGCAGTATTTT. Translation gives CASSTPSSSTDTQYF. The chain carries TRBV19 and TRBJ2-3, with no clear D. The CDR3 has 15 residues. CDR1 is LNHDA, CDR2 SQIVND, per germline (reference sequence). With 4 bases removed from V and 0 bases from J, the gap between germline ends came to 11 bases.

This clone was seen only once. The chain has TRBV2 and TRBJ2-5; no clear D. This CDR3 is 15 amino acids long. Germline CDR1 SNHLY, CDR2 FYNNEI. Deletions cut 4 bases from V and 2 bases from J, with 14 bases between. The CDR3 protein is CASSGAPTTQETQYF. CDR3 nucleotides: TGTGCCAGCAGTGGGGCCCCCACCACTCAAGAGACCCAGTACTTC.

The chain links TRBV7-9 to TRBJ1-2; 9 bases match TRBD1. V lost 4 bases, J lost 2 bases, and 5 bases stayed unmatched. CDR3 length: 15 residues. Germline V lookup: CDR1 SEHNR, CDR2 FQNEAQ (reference sequence). The CDR3: CASSSPGTGNYGYTF. The CDR3 region has the DNA TGTGCCAGCAGCTCCCCCGGGACAGGGAACTATGGCTACACCTTC.

This chain uses TRBV5-1 with TRBJ2-5; D perhaps matches TRBD2 (5 bases). The CDR3 covers 14 residues. Trimming left V 0 bases short and J 4 bases short, with 10 bases between. Germline V gene data show CDR1 as SGHRS and CDR2 as YFSETQ. The CDR3 here is CASSLGGARETQYF. The CDR3 DNA sequence: TGCGCCAGCAGCTTGGGGGGAGCTAGAGAGACCCAGTACTTC.

The CDR3 region has the DNA TGTGCCAGCTCCCCAGGGGAAGGGATGGGGAATGAGCAGTTCTTC. This gives the protein CASSPGEGMGNEQFF. The chain recombines TRBV18 with TRBJ2-1, with a tentative D call TRBD1 (6 bases). Germline values: CDR1 KGHSH, CDR2 LQKENI. The CDR3 contains 15 residues. Trimming stripped 6 bases from V and 7 bases from J, with 19 bases between. Drawing the rest from reference TRBV18 and TRBJ2-1, the complete variable domain is NAGVMQNPRHLVRRRGQEARLRCSPMKGHSHVYWYRQLPEEGLKFMVYLQKENIIDESGMPKERFSAEFPKEGPSILRIQQVVRGDSAAYFCASSPGEGMGNEQFFGPGTRLTVL.

The CDR3 here is CASSFLVRDINYEQYF. The CDR3 DNA follows: TGTGCCAGCAGCTTTCTTGTCCGGGACATCAATTACGAGCAGTACTTC. The chain employs TRBV7-8 and TRBJ2-7, with D tentatively TRBD1 (6 bases). CDR1 is SGHVS and CDR2 is FQNEAQ in the germline V gene. The germline V and J ends were trimmed by 3 bases and 4 bases, with 19 bases remaining between them. The CDR3 is 16 amino acids.

The chain links TRBV6-9 to TRBJ1-5; 9 nucleotides match TRBD1. Trimming cost V 6 bases and J 6 bases; bases outside gene matches: 3. This CDR3 has 13 residues. CDR1 and CDR2 (germline): MNHGY, SVAAGI. The CDR3 sequence is CASSTDRGQPQHF. The CDR3 coding sequence is TGTGCCAGCAGCACGGACAGGGGTCAGCCCCAGCATTTT.

The rearrangement joins TRBV29-1 to TRBJ1-2; 7 bases align to TRBD1. V shed 8 bases and J 1 base; nucleotides not matched to a gene: 4. Germline values: CDR1 SQVTM, CDR2 ANQGSEA. CDR3 length equals 12 residues. CDR3 nucleotides: TGCAGCTCATACAGGGGTAACTATGGCTACACCTTC. Translated, it gives CSSYRGNYGYTF.

The V and J genes are TRBV11-3 and TRBJ1-1; no reliable D call. This CDR3 contains 11 residues. The V gene lost 1 base and the J gene lost 7 bases, with 4 bases spanning the gap. CDR1 and CDR2 (germline): SGHNT, YENEEA. The CDR3 DNA sequence: TGTGCCAGCAGCTTAGGCCATGAAGCTTTCTTT. Protein sequence: CASSLGHEAFF.

J is TRBJ2-5 and V is TRBV2; TRBD2 matches 7 bases. Losses at the gene ends were 6 bases for V and 4 bases for J; bases not matched to a gene: 8. This CDR3 comprises 14 residues. Germline values: CDR1 SNHLY, CDR2 FYNNEI. This chain's CDR3 is CASRRLREGETQYF. In DNA, the CDR3 is TGTGCCAGCAGGCGTCTTAGGGAGGGAGAGACCCAGTACTTC.

This chain links TRBV5-1 with TRBJ2-3, with a tentative D call TRBD2 (6 bases). V lost 4 bases and J lost 4, with 16 bases in between. CDR3 length: 15 residues. Germline V CDR1 and CDR2: SGHRS, YFSETQ. CDR3 nucleotides: TGCGCCAGCAGCCCCCTAGGTAGCGGCGCAGATACGCAGTATTTT. Its protein product is CASSPLGSGADTQYF.